The present T cell receptor beta chain was sequenced within a study of blood T cells in healthy people across ages. At the level of the study: About one barcoded beta molecule per two T cells came from capture by template switching.

The CDR3 is made up of 13 amino acids. Germline V gene lookup returns CDR1 MNHEY and CDR2 SVGAGI. The V end was cut by 6 bases, the J end by 5 bases, with 12 bases between. PCR was performed a second time for roughly 7 to 11 cycles using a sample-barcoded 5' primer and a J-beta primer mix. TCRdb processed the 5' RACE reads anew with MiXCR; each CDR3 protein has one entry. The sample shows nearly 1 million distinct CDR3 sequences, 45% to 60% of them seen only once. Aged roughly 6 to 95, donors were systemically healthy Caucasians from Russia. The sample comprised blood. This rearrangement joins TRBV6-5 to TRBJ2-3, with D uncertain. The source is a woman aged 55-69 years in good health. Here the CDR3 reads CASRRYLGDTQYF. The CDR3 region has the DNA TGTGCCAGCAGACGCTATCTGGGAGATACGCAGTATTTT.